The rows below give T cell receptor beta chains drawn from one sample of a study of blood T cell repertoires in COVID-19. Some clones are missing from TCRdb's copy, which holds only in-frame ones; the method was immunoSEQ multiplex PCR. The sample carries approximately 220,000 clones, approximately 84% recorded once. Sequencing was performed on peripheral blood. The receptors stem from a man aged 45-65 years who had recovered from COVID-19. The CDR3 runs from the conserved cysteine through the conserved F or W. Rows may omit the clone size; those that give it use once, few, many or a size class.

j_gene | abundance | v_gene | CDR3aa
TRBJ2-1 | - | TRBV19 | CASRSTGVSYNEQFF
TRBJ2-7 | once | TRBV9 | CASSVATSSVSGEQYF
TRBJ1-2 | - | TRBV6-4 | CASSDRAGRGYGYTF
TRBJ2-7 | - | TRBV6-5 | CASKRGASGTYEQYF
TRBJ2-1 | - | TRBV13 | CASSPSLNLNRERAWPAEQFF
TRBJ2-7 | - | TRBV29-1 | CSVSLSGEQYF
TRBJ1-1 | - | TRBV18 | CASSPETANTEAFF
TRBJ1-1 | - | TRBV10-3 | CAISERDRTMNTEAFF
TRBJ1-1 | - | TRBV28 | CASSLGYSEAFF
TRBJ2-1 | - | TRBV28 | CASRFGGLAGRREQFF
TRBJ2-1 | - | TRBV19 | CASSPWGGLTGNYNEQFF
TRBJ2-3 | - | TRBV7-2 | CASSWTWTGWGRTDTQYF
TRBJ1-5 | - | TRBV30 | CAWSGTDNQPQHF
TRBJ2-1 | - | TRBV18 | CASSPLAASSYNEQFF
TRBJ2-3 | - | TRBV9 | CASSGAGAPSVRTDTQYF
TRBJ2-7 | - | TRBV12-3/TRBV12-4 | CASSIHSYEQYF
TRBJ2-1 | - | TRBV30 | CAWSVGLAGEQFF
TRBJ2-7 | - | TRBV28 | CASSNRQGNYEQYF
TRBJ2-7 | - | TRBV28 | CASSRYRGYEQYF
TRBJ1-1 | once | TRBV27 | CASSLSGRVLNTEAFF
TRBJ2-2 | - | TRBV4-2 | CASSQVASGSPITGELFF
TRBJ2-7 | - | TRBV28 | CASSPPPGLAAYEQYF
TRBJ2-7 | - | TRBV28 | CASRGGLIGYEQYF
TRBJ1-1 | once | TRBV15 | CATSRDPGGGDTEAFF
TRBJ2-7 | - | TRBV28 | CASADPAGGYEQYF
TRBJ1-2 | - | TRBV30 | CAWRKKAADGYTF
TRBJ2-7 | - | TRBV3-1/TRBV3-2 | CASSPQGFSNEQYF
TRBJ1-1 | few | TRBV27 | CASSPPGTVTYTEAFF
TRBJ1-1 | - | TRBV30 | CAWHEGRGRGRYTEAFF
TRBJ1-6 | - | TRBV5-8 | CASSSYITGSSPLHF
TRBJ2-7 | - | TRBV20-1 | CSARVLYEQYF
TRBJ2-7 | - | TRBV28 | CASSFGYGEQYF
TRBJ2-4 | - | TRBV3-1/TRBV3-2 | CASSQGALAKNIQYF
TRBJ1-1 | once | TRBV30 | CAWIDRTAMNTEAFF
TRBJ1-1 | - | TRBV18 | CASYEGQNTEAFF
TRBJ2-3 | - | TRBV10-3 | CAISGLNTDTQYF
TRBJ2-7 | - | TRBV6-1 | CASSETLYPSYEQYF
TRBJ1-6 | - | TRBV28 | CASSLYSGGPNSPLHF
TRBJ2-7 | - | TRBV27 | CASSGQGQLTGYEQYF
TRBJ2-1 | - | TRBV2 | CASRRTSGSLNEQFF
TRBJ2-7 | - | TRBV27 | CASSLTGRVPYEQYF
TRBJ2-1 | - | TRBV27 | CASSVFSGRGIGNEQFF
TRBJ1-1 | - | TRBV19 | CASSWGLGPTEAFF
TRBJ2-7 | - | TRBV27 | CASSPPTGLPYEQYF